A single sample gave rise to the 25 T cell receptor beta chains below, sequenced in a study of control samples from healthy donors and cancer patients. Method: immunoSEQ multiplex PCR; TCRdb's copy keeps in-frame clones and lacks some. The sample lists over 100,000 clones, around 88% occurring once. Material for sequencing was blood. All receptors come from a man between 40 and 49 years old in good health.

This CDR3 reads CASSEISRQQIQETQYF. In DNA form, the CDR3 reads TGTGCCAGCAGTGAAATAAGTAGACAACAGATTCAAGAGACCCAGTACTTC. This chain joins TRBV6-4 and TRBJ2-5; D is ambiguous. CDR1 is MRHNA, CDR2 SNTAGT, per germline. This CDR3 region has 17 residues. The ends were cut back, 3 bases at V and 2 bases at J, with 19 bases in the middle.

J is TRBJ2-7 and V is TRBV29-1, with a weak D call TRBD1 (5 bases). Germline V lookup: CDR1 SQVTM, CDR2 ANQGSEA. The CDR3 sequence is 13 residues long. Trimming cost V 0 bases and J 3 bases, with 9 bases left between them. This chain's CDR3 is CSVEDIQGYEQYF. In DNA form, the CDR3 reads TGCAGCGTTGAAGATATTCAGGGCTACGAGCAGTACTTC.

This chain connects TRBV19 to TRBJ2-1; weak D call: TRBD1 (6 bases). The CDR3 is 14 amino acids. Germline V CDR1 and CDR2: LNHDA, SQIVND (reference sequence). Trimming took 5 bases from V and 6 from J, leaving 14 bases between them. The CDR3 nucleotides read TGTGCCAGTAGTCTGTATGGACAGCGCAATGAGCAGTTCTTC. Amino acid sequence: CASSLYGQRNEQFF.

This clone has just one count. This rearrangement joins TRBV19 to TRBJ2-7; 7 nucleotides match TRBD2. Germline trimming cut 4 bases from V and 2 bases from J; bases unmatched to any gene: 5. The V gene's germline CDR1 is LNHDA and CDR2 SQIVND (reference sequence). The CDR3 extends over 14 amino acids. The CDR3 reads CASSNRAGTYEQYF. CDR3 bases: TGTGCCAGTAGTAATCGAGCGGGGACCTACGAGCAGTACTTC.

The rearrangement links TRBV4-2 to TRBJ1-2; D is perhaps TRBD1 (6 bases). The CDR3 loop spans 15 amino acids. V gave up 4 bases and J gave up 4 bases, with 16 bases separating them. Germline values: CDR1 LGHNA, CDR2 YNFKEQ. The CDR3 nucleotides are TGTGCCAGCAGCCTACTAACAGGGACTAGCTATGGCTACACCTTC. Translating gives CASSLLTGTSYGYTF.

The CDR3 is CASSAIGGSTDTQYF. The CDR3, as DNA: TGCGCCAGCAGCGCTATAGGGGGTAGCACAGATACGCAGTATTTT. V gene TRBV5-1 combines with J gene TRBJ2-3; tentatively, D is TRBD1 (6 bases). The CDR3 spans 15 residues. Trimming left V 4 bases short and J 0 bases short, with 12 bases between. Per the germline V gene, CDR1 is SGHRS and CDR2 is YFSETQ.

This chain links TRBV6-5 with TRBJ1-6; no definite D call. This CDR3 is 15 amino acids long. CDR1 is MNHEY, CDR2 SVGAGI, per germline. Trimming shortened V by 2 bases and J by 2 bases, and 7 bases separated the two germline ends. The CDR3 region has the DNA TGTGCCAGCAGTTACCAGGAAACCTATAATTCACCCCTCCACTTT. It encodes CASSYQETYNSPLHF.

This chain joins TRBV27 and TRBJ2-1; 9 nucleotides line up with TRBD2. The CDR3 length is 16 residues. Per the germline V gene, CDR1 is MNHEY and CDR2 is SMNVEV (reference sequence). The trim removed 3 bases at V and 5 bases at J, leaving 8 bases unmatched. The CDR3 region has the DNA TGTGCCAGCAGTTTTGGCGGGGGGGCGAGGAACAATGAGCAGTTCTTC. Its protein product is CASSFGGGARNNEQFF.

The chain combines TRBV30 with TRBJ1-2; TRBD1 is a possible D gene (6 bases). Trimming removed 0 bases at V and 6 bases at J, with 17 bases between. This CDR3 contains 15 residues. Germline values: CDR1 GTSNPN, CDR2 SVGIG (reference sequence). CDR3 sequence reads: CAWSVPDRLYNGYTF. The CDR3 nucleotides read TGTGCCTGGAGTGTACCCGACAGGTTATATAATGGCTACACCTTC.

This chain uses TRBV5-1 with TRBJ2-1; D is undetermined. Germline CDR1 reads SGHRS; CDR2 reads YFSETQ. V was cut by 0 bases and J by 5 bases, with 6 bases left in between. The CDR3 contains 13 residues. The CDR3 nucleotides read TGCGCCAGCAGCTTGGGGGTCCACAATGAGCAGTTCTTC. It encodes CASSLGVHNEQFF.

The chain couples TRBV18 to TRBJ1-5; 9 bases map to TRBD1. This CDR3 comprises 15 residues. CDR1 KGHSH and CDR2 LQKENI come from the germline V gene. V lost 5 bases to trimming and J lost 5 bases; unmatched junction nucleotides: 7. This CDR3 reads CASSLGQGNHQPQHF. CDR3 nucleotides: TGTGCCAGCTCATTAGGACAGGGGAACCATCAGCCCCAGCATTTT.

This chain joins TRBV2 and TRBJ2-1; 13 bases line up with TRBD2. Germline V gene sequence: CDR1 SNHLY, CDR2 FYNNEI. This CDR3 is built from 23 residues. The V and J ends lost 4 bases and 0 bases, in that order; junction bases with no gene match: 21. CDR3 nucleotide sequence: TGTGCCAGCAGTGCCCGGACTAGCGGGGGTCCTAATAACTACTTAAGCTCCTACAATGAGCAGTTCTTC. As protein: CASSARTSGGPNNYLSSYNEQFF.

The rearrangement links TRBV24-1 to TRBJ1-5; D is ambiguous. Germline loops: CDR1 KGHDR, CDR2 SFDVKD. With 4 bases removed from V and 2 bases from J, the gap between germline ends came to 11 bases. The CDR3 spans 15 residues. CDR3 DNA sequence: TGTGCCACCAGTGACCGGACGGTGGGCAATCAGCCCCAGCATTTT. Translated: CATSDRTVGNQPQHF.

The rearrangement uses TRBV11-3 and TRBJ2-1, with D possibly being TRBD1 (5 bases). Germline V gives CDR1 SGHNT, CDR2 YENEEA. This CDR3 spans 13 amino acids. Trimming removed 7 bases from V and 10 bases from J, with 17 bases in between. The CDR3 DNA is TGTGCCAGCATCAACCTAGGGGTCCGAGAGCAGTTCTTC. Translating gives CASINLGVREQFF.

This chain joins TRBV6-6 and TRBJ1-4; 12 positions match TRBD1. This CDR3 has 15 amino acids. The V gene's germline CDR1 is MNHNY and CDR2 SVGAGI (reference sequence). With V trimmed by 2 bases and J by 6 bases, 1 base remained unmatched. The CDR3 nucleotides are TGTGCCAGCAGTTACGGGACAGGGGGCCATGAAAAACTGTTTTTT. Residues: CASSYGTGGHEKLFF.

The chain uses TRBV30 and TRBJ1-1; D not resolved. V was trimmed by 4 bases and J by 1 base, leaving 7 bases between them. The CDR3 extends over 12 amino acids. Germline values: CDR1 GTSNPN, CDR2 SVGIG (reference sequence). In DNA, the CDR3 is TGTGCCTGGAAAACGGAGAACACTGAAGCTTTCTTT. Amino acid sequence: CAWKTENTEAFF.

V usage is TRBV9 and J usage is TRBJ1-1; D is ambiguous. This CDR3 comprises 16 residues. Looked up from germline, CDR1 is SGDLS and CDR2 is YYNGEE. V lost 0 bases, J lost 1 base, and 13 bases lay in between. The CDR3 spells CASSVVPARRNTEAFF. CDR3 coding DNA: TGTGCCAGCAGCGTAGTTCCAGCCCGGAGGAACACTGAAGCTTTCTTT.

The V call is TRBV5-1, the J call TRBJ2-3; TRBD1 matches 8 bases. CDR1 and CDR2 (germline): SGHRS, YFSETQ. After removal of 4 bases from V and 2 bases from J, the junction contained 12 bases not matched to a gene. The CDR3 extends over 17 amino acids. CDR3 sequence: CASSSAVTGVHTDTQYF. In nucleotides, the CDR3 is TGCGCCAGCAGCAGCGCGGTGACAGGGGTACACACAGATACGCAGTATTTT. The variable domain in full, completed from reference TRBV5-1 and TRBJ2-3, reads KAGVTQTPRYLIKTRGQQVTLSCSPISGHRSVSWYQQTPGQGLQFLFEYFSETQRNKGNFPGRFSGRQFSNSRSEMNVSTLELGDSALYLCASSSAVTGVHTDTQYFGPGTRLTVL.

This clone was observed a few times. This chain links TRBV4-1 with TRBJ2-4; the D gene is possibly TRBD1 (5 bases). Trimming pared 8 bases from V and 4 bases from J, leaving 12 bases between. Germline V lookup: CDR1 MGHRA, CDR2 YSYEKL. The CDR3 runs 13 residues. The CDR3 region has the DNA TGCGCCAGCGGATCAAGGACAAAAAACATTCAGTACTTC. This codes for CASGSRTKNIQYF.

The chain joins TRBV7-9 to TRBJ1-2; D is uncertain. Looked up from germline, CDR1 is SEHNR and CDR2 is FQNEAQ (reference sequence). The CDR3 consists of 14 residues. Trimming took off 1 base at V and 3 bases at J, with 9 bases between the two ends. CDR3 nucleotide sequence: TGTGCCAGCAGCTTAGAACAGAGATACTATGGCTACACCTTC. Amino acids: CASSLEQRYYGYTF.

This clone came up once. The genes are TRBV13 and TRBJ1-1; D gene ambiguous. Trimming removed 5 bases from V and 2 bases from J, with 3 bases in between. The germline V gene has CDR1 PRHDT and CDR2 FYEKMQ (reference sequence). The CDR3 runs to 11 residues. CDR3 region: CASSTNTEAFF. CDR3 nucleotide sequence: TGTGCCAGCAGCACAAACACTGAAGCTTTCTTT.

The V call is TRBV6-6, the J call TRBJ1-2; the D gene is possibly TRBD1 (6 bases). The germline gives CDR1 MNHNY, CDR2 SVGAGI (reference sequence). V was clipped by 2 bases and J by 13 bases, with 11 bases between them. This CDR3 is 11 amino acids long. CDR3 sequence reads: CASSYQGSGTF. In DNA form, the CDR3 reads TGTGCCAGCAGTTACCAGGGGTCTGGCACCTTC.

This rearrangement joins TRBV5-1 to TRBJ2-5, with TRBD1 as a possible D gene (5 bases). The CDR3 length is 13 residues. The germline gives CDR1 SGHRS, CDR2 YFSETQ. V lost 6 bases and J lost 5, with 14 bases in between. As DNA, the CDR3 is TGCGCCAGCACTATAGGGGATGGGGAGACCCAGTACTTC. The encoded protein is CASTIGDGETQYF.

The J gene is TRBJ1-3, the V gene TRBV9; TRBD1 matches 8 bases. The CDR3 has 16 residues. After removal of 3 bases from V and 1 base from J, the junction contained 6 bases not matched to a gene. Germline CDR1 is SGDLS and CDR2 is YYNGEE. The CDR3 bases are TGTGCCAGCAGCGAAAGGACAGGGTATTCTGGAAACACCATATATTTT. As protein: CASSERTGYSGNTIYF.

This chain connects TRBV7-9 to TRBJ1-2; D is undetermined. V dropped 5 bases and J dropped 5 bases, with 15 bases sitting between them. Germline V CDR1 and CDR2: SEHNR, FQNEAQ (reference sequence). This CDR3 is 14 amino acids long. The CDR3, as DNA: TGTGCCAGCAGCCCATGGCGGGAGATATATGGCTACACCTTC. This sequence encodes CASSPWREIYGYTF. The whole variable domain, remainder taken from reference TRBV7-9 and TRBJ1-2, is DTGVSQNPRHKITKRGQNVTFRCDPISEHNRLYWYRQTLGQGPEFLTYFQNEAQLEKSRLLSDRFSAERPKGSFSTLEIQRTEQGDSAMYLCASSPWREIYGYTFGSGTRLTVV.